This T cell receptor (beta chain) is drawn from a study of vaccination and CD4 T cells after COVID-19 (dated by TCRdb to between 2021 and 2024). Broadly, across the study: Convalescent patients had a positive SARS-CoV-2 result on nasal swab PCR, and of these patients, several had mild disease and one had severe disease. In roughly 10 COVID-19 convalescent patients and 4 infection-naive healthy vaccine recipients, the spike-specific CD4+ TCR repertoire before mRNA vaccination was compared with the repertoire after mRNA vaccination. In the convalescent cohort there were six males and four females, among whom were two Hispanic individuals, seven Caucasians, two Asians and one multiracial person. Post-COVID blood samples from convalescent patients were collected a median of around 100 days after diagnosis, with a range of 35 to 161 days. Participants received two doses of either the Pfizer-BioNTech BNT162b2 vaccine (n=8) or the Moderna mRNA-1273 vaccine (n=2). Post-vaccine blood samples were collected a median of approximately 77 days after the second vaccine dose, ranging from about 13 to 241 days. A few convalescent patients were sampled both early after vaccination (day 14) and late after vaccination (days 161 to 241).

Libraries were built with PCR. This sample was sequenced with an Illumina iSeq 100. As for the original processing: Non-productive sequences were removed, and CDR3s not starting with C, not ending with F or W, or shorter than 7 amino acids were discarded. CDR3 homology was assessed with Levenshtein distances (stringdist) and unrooted phylogenetic trees (ape) in R version 3.6.1. The public reads were quality trimmed at Q25 with fastp and then assembled into clones with MiXCR by TCRdb, keeping productive beta chains. Under each unique CDR3 protein, matching rows form one entry showing the most common genes and DNA. TCRdb's processing, not the authors', yielded these V and J calls. The sample contains 31,000 or so distinct CDR3 sequences, about 49% of them found a single time. The ten largest clonotypes hold 5.8% of the sample. Counted from cysteine to phenylalanine, this CDR3 has 13 amino acids. Of all the DNA, just the CDR3 is kept, 39 bases in frame from base 1. The trim is 4 bases for V and 3 bases for J, with a gap of 9 bases between the germline ends. CDR1 and CDR2 are drawn from the germline V gene: SNHLY, FYNNEI.

Results and caveats for the whole study, not just this receptor: The number of convalescent patients in the study was relatively small, and the study did not examine early timepoints following natural infection. Although the median number of SARS-CoV-2-reactive clonotypes went up from around 19 after infection to 35 to 40 after vaccination, the increase was not significant. In convalescent patients, a median roughly 85% of post-vaccine SARS-CoV-2-reactive clones were detected only after vaccination, and vaccine-specific priming was suggested by this finding. Of the vaccine-specific clones found in convalescent patients, nearly all (304 of 307) were mono-reactive for SARS-CoV-2 spike instead of being cross-reactive with common cold coronaviruses.

As concerns this clonotype: The clone's antigen remains unknown. Qualities for individual bases were not recorded, and no much larger clone is one base off.

What the time point label conveys for this sample: late sampling 161 to 241 days after vaccination in a few convalescent patients. Positive SARS-CoV-2 PCR tests in the convalescent patients dated from March to December 2020, before Alpha, Beta and Delta variants emerged in the United States. Ficoll-Paque Plus gradient centrifugation was used to isolate PBMCs from whole blood, and the isolated PBMCs were then either used fresh or cryopreserved at -140C. The sequence is built from TRBV2 and TRBJ1-1; the D segment could be TRBD1, given 5 matching bases. Here the sequenced sample was CD4+ T cells from blood, taken about 7 months after SARS-CoV-2 vaccination. The clonotype was recovered from a human donor who had recovered from COVID-19. The CDR3 reads CASSGQGYTEAFF. The sequenced DNA: TGTGCCAGCAGTGGTCAGGGTTACACTGAAGCTTTCTTT.